The rows below give T cell receptor beta chains drawn from one sample of a study of patients and donors after allogeneic stem cell transplantation. TCRdb re-derived calls from the RT-PCR reads in MiXCR, one entry per CDR3 protein. The sample contains hundreds of thousands of distinct CDR3 sequences, 16% of which appear only once. The sample taken for sequencing was blood, either unsorted or a sorted T cell fraction (not recorded which). These receptors were collected from a human donor who was either an allogeneic HSCT recipient or a stem cell or donor lymphocyte infusion donor (not recorded which). It is not recorded whose cells these are; they may come from a transplant donor. Each CDR3 is given without its conserved first and last residue.

J: TRBJ2-2; V: TRBV11-2; length: 16; CDR3: ASSLSLAGVPNTGELF
J: TRBJ1-2; V: TRBV12-3/TRBV12-4; length: 10; CDR3: ASRPEVGGYT
J: TRBJ1-1; V: TRBV29-1; length: 15; CDR3: SVGVYGNRGPTREAF
J: TRBJ2-3; V: TRBV10-3; length: 14; CDR3: AISVSSGSSTDTQY
J: TRBJ1-5; V: TRBV2; length: 12; CDR3: ASRGTGSNQPQH
J: TRBJ2-3; V: TRBV12-3/TRBV12-4; length: 14; CDR3: ASSPTTGGSTDTQY
J: TRBJ2-5; V: TRBV7-2; length: 13; CDR3: ASSSSGGLRETQY
J: TRBJ2-4; V: TRBV30; length: 15; CDR3: AWSPTGTSGRRGIQY
J: TRBJ2-7; V: TRBV6-1; length: 15; CDR3: ASSRTSGGIRAYEQY
J: TRBJ2-3; V: TRBV6-1; length: 14; CDR3: ASSTASGRVLGTQY
J: TRBJ2-7; V: TRBV9; length: 10; CDR3: ASSVDPNEQY
J: TRBJ2-7; V: TRBV5-1; length: 13; CDR3: ASSTPTGGSYEQY
J: TRBJ2-6; V: TRBV2; length: 13; CDR3: ASTIMRTGANVLT
J: TRBJ2-1; V: TRBV24-1; length: 10; CDR3: ATSDLWHEQF
J: TRBJ2-5; V: TRBV4-1; length: 10; CDR3: ASSNLIETQY
J: TRBJ2-5; V: TRBV5-1; length: 14; CDR3: ASSLGRAGGAETQY
J: TRBJ1-4; V: TRBV12-3/TRBV12-4; length: 15; CDR3: ASSLGQGVPFNEKLF
J: TRBJ2-1; V: TRBV9; length: 14; CDR3: ASSVGTGGSYNEQF
J: TRBJ1-5; V: TRBV6-5; length: 14; CDR3: ASSYGQGLSNQPQH
J: TRBJ2-2; V: TRBV9; length: 13; CDR3: ASSVAERNTGELF
J: TRBJ1-1; V: TRBV20-1; length: 14; CDR3: SARDWDREKGTEAF
J: TRBJ1-5; V: TRBV27; length: 12; CDR3: ASSLTGNNQPQH
J: TRBJ1-3; V: TRBV6-5; length: 13; CDR3: ASSYVGKKGNTIY
J: TRBJ2-7; V: TRBV20-1; length: 13; CDR3: SARVRSGIGYEQY
J: TRBJ2-1; V: TRBV4-1; length: 11; CDR3: ASSQEAGDEQF
J: TRBJ2-2; V: TRBV19; length: 13; CDR3: ASSIDPGITGELF
J: TRBJ2-7; V: TRBV5-1; length: 12; CDR3: ASSMGTGAYEQY
J: TRBJ1-1; V: TRBV7-3; length: 15; CDR3: ASSLIPGGGRGTEAF
J: TRBJ1-6; V: TRBV10-3; length: 11; CDR3: AIGGITNSPLH
J: TRBJ2-1; V: TRBV5-1; length: 15; CDR3: ASSLRVAGGMYNEQF
J: TRBJ1-2; V: TRBV2; length: 15; CDR3: ASSTTGSANLFYGYT
J: TRBJ1-2; V: TRBV5-1; length: 14; CDR3: ASSPKSFVGQYGYT
J: TRBJ2-5; V: TRBV29-1; length: 11; CDR3: SVARGPGETQY
J: TRBJ2-1; V: TRBV11-2; length: 14; CDR3: ASSLSSGIGGNEQF
J: TRBJ1-1; V: TRBV6-2/TRBV6-3; length: 11; CDR3: ASSYGRNTEAF
J: TRBJ1-2; V: TRBV28; length: 10; CDR3: ASSFTNYGYT
J: TRBJ2-1; V: TRBV5-6; length: 11; CDR3: ATETSGTNEQF
J: TRBJ2-5; V: TRBV11-2; length: 16; CDR3: ASSLRPPRGALQETQY
J: TRBJ1-2; V: TRBV6-5; length: 10; CDR3: ASRQGANGYT
J: TRBJ2-5; V: TRBV4-3; length: 13; CDR3: ASSQDLRGPGTQY
J: TRBJ1-5; V: TRBV15; length: 11; CDR3: ATSRDPLQPQH
J: TRBJ2-1; V: TRBV3-1; length: 13; CDR3: ASSAGLTVSGEQF
J: TRBJ2-7; V: TRBV4-1; length: 14; CDR3: ASSPEATGGSYEQY
J: TRBJ2-1; V: TRBV12-5; length: 13; CDR3: ASGLGQGAWDEQF
J: TRBJ2-7; V: TRBV5-1; length: 13; CDR3: ASSLGGGPQYEQY
J: TRBJ1-1; V: TRBV7-2; length: 13; CDR3: ASSSRGLPNTEAF
J: TRBJ1-2; V: TRBV19; length: 14; CDR3: ASRLADRLTNYGYT
J: TRBJ2-4; V: TRBV6-1; length: 12; CDR3: AIKRARAKNIQY
J: TRBJ1-1; V: TRBV20-1; length: 10; CDR3: SARDRGTEAF
J: TRBJ2-2; V: TRBV25-1; length: 13; CDR3: ASSARDYYTGELF
J: TRBJ1-5; V: TRBV15; length: 13; CDR3: ATSRDRGPGQPQH
J: TRBJ1-2; V: TRBV6-2/TRBV6-3; length: 13; CDR3: ASRKTGAVGYGYT
J: TRBJ1-1; V: TRBV12-5; length: 11; CDR3: ASGLGGGPEAF
J: TRBJ2-2; V: TRBV2; length: 12; CDR3: ASRRGTNTGELF
J: TRBJ2-1; V: TRBV27; length: 15; CDR3: ASSLSGFGGRYNEQF
J: TRBJ1-5; V: TRBV6-9; length: 15; CDR3: ASSTGWDENGNQPQH
J: TRBJ1-1; V: TRBV20-1; length: 13; CDR3: SAFRDSLGDTEAF
J: TRBJ2-1; V: TRBV7-6; length: 10; CDR3: ASSSQGAEQF
J: TRBJ1-2; V: TRBV9; length: 15; CDR3: ASSPENTGGAWYGYT